A selection of T cell receptor beta chains follows, all from one sample in a study of shared clonotypes between healthy human individuals. Profiling relied on immunoSEQ multiplex PCR, and the TCRdb table lists in-frame clones only, not all of them. The data show approximately 650,000 clones, with roughly 95% seen just once and approximately 0.1% held by the top ten. Sample: naive CD8+ T cells sorted from blood. The source of these receptors is a woman aged 25 to 45 in good health. Both conserved end residues are part of each CDR3. Each record gives: V gene, J gene, D gene, clone size, CDR3 DNA, CDR3 protein. The D gene is left open where the match is weak. The listing skips clone size in some rows; elsewhere it reads once, few, many or a size class.

V gene: TRBV4-1; J gene: TRBJ2-7; D gene: TRBD1; clone size: .; CDR3 DNA: TGCGCCAGCAGCCACGGACAGGGGGCATACGAGCAGTACTTC; CDR3 protein: CASSHGQGAYEQYF
V gene: TRBV28; J gene: TRBJ2-7; D gene: .; clone size: .; CDR3 DNA: TGTGCCAGCAGTTCCCCCAGGGAGGAAAGCTCCTACGAGCAGTACTTC; CDR3 protein: CASSSPREESSYEQYF
V gene: TRBV2; J gene: TRBJ2-5; D gene: TRBD2; clone size: .; CDR3 DNA: TGTGCCAGCAGGGGACTAGCGGGGCCGGAGGCCCAGTACTTC; CDR3 protein: CASRGLAGPEAQYF
V gene: TRBV10-2; J gene: TRBJ2-1; D gene: .; clone size: once; CDR3 DNA: TGCGCCAGCAGTGGCACGGGGGTAGCCTACAATGAGCAGTTCTTC; CDR3 protein: CASSGTGVAYNEQFF
V gene: TRBV2; J gene: TRBJ1-1; D gene: .; clone size: .; CDR3 DNA: TGTGCCAGAACAGGGATTGAAGCTTTCTTT; CDR3 protein: CARTGIEAFF
V gene: TRBV7-9; J gene: TRBJ2-7; D gene: TRBD1; clone size: once; CDR3 DNA: TGTGCCAGCAGCTTACCGGGACAGTCCTACGAGCAGTACTTC; CDR3 protein: CASSLPGQSYEQYF
V gene: TRBV15; J gene: TRBJ1-4; D gene: .; clone size: .; CDR3 DNA: TGTGCCACCAGCAGAGTACAGGGTGAAGGGGAAAAACTGTTTTTT; CDR3 protein: CATSRVQGEGEKLFF
V gene: TRBV6-1; J gene: TRBJ1-5; D gene: .; clone size: .; CDR3 DNA: TGTGCCAGCAGTGAAGTCAGGAGCCAGCCCCAGCATTTT; CDR3 protein: CASSEVRSQPQHF
V gene: TRBV4-1; J gene: TRBJ2-3; D gene: TRBD2; clone size: .; CDR3 DNA: TGCGCCAGCAGCCAAGTCTTTGGCGGGAGGGCAGATACGCAGTATTTT; CDR3 protein: CASSQVFGGRADTQYF
V gene: TRBV9; J gene: TRBJ2-1; D gene: .; clone size: .; CDR3 DNA: TGTGCCAGCAGCCCTGACGGCAGGGAAAGGCGCAATGAGCAGTTCTTC; CDR3 protein: CASSPDGRERRNEQFF
V gene: TRBV28; J gene: TRBJ2-7; D gene: TRBD2; clone size: .; CDR3 DNA: TGTGCCAGCAGTTTTAGCGGGGGGGCCTACGAGCAGTACTTC; CDR3 protein: CASSFSGGAYEQYF
V gene: TRBV10-2; J gene: TRBJ2-7; D gene: .; clone size: .; CDR3 DNA: TGCGCCAGCAACGATGACTCCTACGAGCAGTACTTC; CDR3 protein: CASNDDSYEQYF
V gene: TRBV28; J gene: TRBJ2-7; D gene: TRBD1; clone size: once; CDR3 DNA: TGTGCCAGCAGTGAAGCCGCGACAGGGCCCTACGAGCAGTACTTC; CDR3 protein: CASSEAATGPYEQYF
V gene: TRBV14; J gene: TRBJ2-7; D gene: .; clone size: .; CDR3 DNA: TGTGCCAGCAGCCAATTTACCGGGTGGTACGAGCAGTACTTC; CDR3 protein: CASSQFTGWYEQYF
V gene: TRBV10-3; J gene: TRBJ2-1; D gene: TRBD2; clone size: once; CDR3 DNA: TGTGCCATCAGTGAGTCATACTCGACTCGAGCGGGATTCGACTACAATGAGCAGTTCTTC; CDR3 protein: CAISESYSTRAGFDYNEQFF
V gene: TRBV6-5; J gene: TRBJ2-5; D gene: .; clone size: .; CDR3 DNA: TGTGCCAGCAGTTACGCGCCCCAAGAGACCCAGTACTTC; CDR3 protein: CASSYAPQETQYF
V gene: TRBV28; J gene: TRBJ1-2; D gene: .; clone size: few; CDR3 DNA: TGTGGGGTCTTCCACTATGGCTACACCTTC; CDR3 protein: CGVFHYGYTF
V gene: TRBV7-9; J gene: TRBJ2-1; D gene: TRBD2; clone size: .; CDR3 DNA: TGTGCCAGCAGCTCCTTAGCGGGAGGGCCCAGTTATGAGCAGTTCTTC; CDR3 protein: CASSSLAGGPSYEQFF
V gene: TRBV30; J gene: TRBJ1-4; D gene: .; clone size: .; CDR3 DNA: TGTGCCTGGACCTGGAGTGCAACTAATGAAAAACTGTTTTTT; CDR3 protein: CAWTWSATNEKLFF
V gene: TRBV6-5; J gene: TRBJ2-2; D gene: .; clone size: .; CDR3 DNA: TGTGCCAGCACCCAGCCGAACACCGGGGAGCTGTTTTTT; CDR3 protein: CASTQPNTGELFF
V gene: TRBV9; J gene: TRBJ2-7; D gene: TRBD1; clone size: .; CDR3 DNA: TGTGCCAGCAGCGCAGGCACAGGGGGCTACGAGCAGTACTTC; CDR3 protein: CASSAGTGGYEQYF
V gene: TRBV11-2; J gene: TRBJ2-1; D gene: TRBD2; clone size: .; CDR3 DNA: TGTGCCAGCAGGCCCGGGACTAGCGGGATCTATGAGCAGTTCTTC; CDR3 protein: CASRPGTSGIYEQFF
V gene: TRBV7-8; J gene: TRBJ2-2; D gene: TRBD2; clone size: .; CDR3 DNA: TGTGCCAGCAGCTTAGCTCTAGCGGGAGTCGGTGGGGAGCTGTTTTTT; CDR3 protein: CASSLALAGVGGELFF
V gene: TRBV12-2; J gene: TRBJ2-1; D gene: .; clone size: once; CDR3 DNA: TGTGCAAGTCGCTTAGGGCTTAATTTGGAGTCGCTGCGGTATAGGAGTTCCTACAATGAGCAGTTCTTC; CDR3 protein: CASRLGLNLESLRYRSSYNEQFF
V gene: TRBV5-4; J gene: TRBJ2-7; D gene: TRBD2; clone size: .; CDR3 DNA: TGTGCCAGCAGCTCCCCCGGGACTAGAAATGCCGCCTACGAGCAGTACTTC; CDR3 protein: CASSSPGTRNAAYEQYF
V gene: TRBV15; J gene: TRBJ1-2; D gene: .; clone size: .; CDR3 DNA: TGTGCCACCAGCACGGGTGGCGGCTACACCTTC; CDR3 protein: CATSTGGGYTF
V gene: TRBV15; J gene: TRBJ2-7; D gene: .; clone size: .; CDR3 DNA: TGTGCCACCAGCAGAACCCCGGGACACAACTACGAGCAGTACTTC; CDR3 protein: CATSRTPGHNYEQYF
V gene: TRBV5-1; J gene: TRBJ2-2; D gene: TRBD1; clone size: .; CDR3 DNA: TGCGCCAGCAGCTTTTTTGGACAGGGCCTTAACGGGGAGCTGTTTTTT; CDR3 protein: CASSFFGQGLNGELFF
V gene: TRBV28; J gene: TRBJ1-1; D gene: .; clone size: .; CDR3 DNA: TGTGCCAGCAGTTTTGGGGGTTCGGTAACTGAAGCTTTCTTT; CDR3 protein: CASSFGGSVTEAFF
V gene: TRBV9; J gene: TRBJ2-7; D gene: TRBD2; clone size: .; CDR3 DNA: TGTGCCAGCAGCGCCGCCGGGACTAGCGACTACGAGCAGTACTTC; CDR3 protein: CASSAAGTSDYEQYF
V gene: TRBV4-1; J gene: TRBJ1-5; D gene: .; clone size: .; CDR3 DNA: TGCGCCAGCAGCCAGGGGGTCAATCAGCCCCAGCATTTT; CDR3 protein: CASSQGVNQPQHF
V gene: TRBV27; J gene: TRBJ1-5; D gene: .; clone size: .; CDR3 DNA: TGTGCCAGCAGTTTGACCCCTTCACGCAATCAGCCCCAGCATTTT; CDR3 protein: CASSLTPSRNQPQHF
V gene: TRBV28; J gene: TRBJ2-7; D gene: .; clone size: .; CDR3 DNA: TGTGCCAGCGCTCTATTAAAAGGGTCCAGCACGAACTACGAGCAGTACTTC; CDR3 protein: CASALLKGSSTNYEQYF
V gene: TRBV4-2; J gene: TRBJ2-1; D gene: .; clone size: .; CDR3 DNA: TGTGCCAGCAGCCAGAGACAGTCCTACAATGAGCAGTTCTTC; CDR3 protein: CASSQRQSYNEQFF
V gene: TRBV7-9; J gene: TRBJ1-1; D gene: .; clone size: .; CDR3 DNA: TGTGCCAGCAGCCCAGGACAGAACTATGAAGCTTTCTTT; CDR3 protein: CASSPGQNYEAFF
V gene: TRBV28; J gene: TRBJ1-1; D gene: .; clone size: .; CDR3 DNA: TGTGCCAGCACTCCGACACCGCTTAACACTGAAGCTTTCTTT; CDR3 protein: CASTPTPLNTEAFF
V gene: TRBV6-5; J gene: TRBJ2-5; D gene: .; clone size: .; CDR3 DNA: TGTGCCAGCAGTTACGGGCTGGGGGTCGGGACCCAGTACTTC; CDR3 protein: CASSYGLGVGTQYF
V gene: TRBV27; J gene: TRBJ2-7; D gene: .; clone size: .; CDR3 DNA: TGTGCCAGCAGTTTTCTAGGGGATGGCTACGAGCAGTACTTC; CDR3 protein: CASSFLGDGYEQYF
V gene: TRBV19; J gene: TRBJ2-6; D gene: .; clone size: .; CDR3 DNA: TGTGCCAGTAGTATACTGGGGGGCGCTGGGGCCAACGTCCTGACTTTC; CDR3 protein: CASSILGGAGANVLTF
V gene: TRBV2; J gene: TRBJ1-2; D gene: .; clone size: few; CDR3 DNA: TGTGCCAACCAGTTGGGACAATCGAACTATGGCTACACCTTC; CDR3 protein: CANQLGQSNYGYTF
V gene: TRBV5-6; J gene: TRBJ2-5; D gene: .; clone size: .; CDR3 DNA: TGTGCCAGCAGCAGTGGCATAGGGGCGCGGGAGACCCAGTACTTC; CDR3 protein: CASSSGIGARETQYF
V gene: TRBV4-1; J gene: TRBJ1-4; D gene: .; clone size: .; CDR3 DNA: TGCGCCAGCAGACAGGGAAATGAAAAACTGTTTTTT; CDR3 protein: CASRQGNEKLFF
V gene: TRBV2; J gene: TRBJ2-3; D gene: .; clone size: once; CDR3 DNA: TGTGCAACCCAGACAGATACGCAGTATTTT; CDR3 protein: CATQTDTQYF
V gene: TRBV19; J gene: TRBJ1-4; D gene: .; clone size: .; CDR3 DNA: TGTGCCAGTAGTACACGGGACGCCGCAACTAATGAAAAACTGTTTTTT; CDR3 protein: CASSTRDAATNEKLFF
V gene: TRBV29-1; J gene: TRBJ1-2; D gene: .; clone size: .; CDR3 DNA: TGCAGCGTTACCACCCCGGGGCAGGTCTATGGCTACACCTTC; CDR3 protein: CSVTTPGQVYGYTF
V gene: TRBV6-5; J gene: TRBJ2-3; D gene: .; clone size: .; CDR3 DNA: TGTGCCAGCAGTTACAATTTAGATACGCAGTATTTT; CDR3 protein: CASSYNLDTQYF
V gene: TRBV7-3; J gene: TRBJ2-1; D gene: TRBD1; clone size: .; CDR3 DNA: TGTGCCAGCAGCCCCCGGGACAGGGGGTCCAATGAGCAGTTCTTC; CDR3 protein: CASSPRDRGSNEQFF
V gene: TRBV7-6; J gene: TRBJ2-3; D gene: .; clone size: .; CDR3 DNA: TGTGCCAGCAGCTTAGTCCGGGGCCGCACAGATACGCAGTATTTT; CDR3 protein: CASSLVRGRTDTQYF
V gene: TRBV5-1; J gene: TRBJ2-7; D gene: .; clone size: .; CDR3 DNA: TGCGCCAGCAGCGCAAGGGGTGTGGGAGCCCTCGAGCAGTACTTC; CDR3 protein: CASSARGVGALEQYF
V gene: TRBV6-5; J gene: TRBJ2-2; D gene: .; clone size: .; CDR3 DNA: TGTGCCAGCAGTTACGACTCCTGGGGCACCGGGGAGCTGTTTTTT; CDR3 protein: CASSYDSWGTGELFF
V gene: TRBV27; J gene: TRBJ2-7; D gene: .; clone size: .; CDR3 DNA: TGTGCCAGCAGTAACACAGGGCCCTACGAGCAGTACTTC; CDR3 protein: CASSNTGPYEQYF